A selection of T cell receptor beta chains follows, all from one sample in a study of T cell responses to AZD1222 COVID-19 vaccine. TCRdb keeps only in-frame clones here, not all; method: immunoSEQ multiplex PCR. The data contain some 55,000 clones, roughly 90% of them singletons. The specimen comprised peripheral blood, sampled on day 0 of AZD1222 vaccination. The receptors shown here come from an adult in good health. Each CDR3 is given with its conserved first and last residue. A D gene is named only where the DNA matches it firmly. Clone size is stated in some rows and not others, as once, few, many or a class when expanded.

size	V	J	D	CDR3	DNA
.	TRBV6-4	TRBJ2-1	TRBD1	CASSDSIQGDYNEQFF	TGTGCCAGCAGTGACTCGATTCAGGGGGACTACAATGAGCAGTTCTTC
.	TRBV9	TRBJ2-7	.	CASSVEGGLHEQYF	TGTGCCAGCAGCGTAGAGGGGGGTCTGCACGAGCAGTACTTC
.	TRBV12-3/TRBV12-4	TRBJ1-6	.	CASSLGGDSPLHF	TGTGCCAGCAGTTTAGGGGGGGATTCACCCCTCCACTTT
.	TRBV5-1	TRBJ2-2	TRBD1	CASSRDRGAGELFF	TGCGCCAGCAGCCGAGACAGGGGGGCCGGGGAGCTGTTTTTT
.	TRBV10-2	TRBJ1-1	TRBD1	CASRYGQGNTEAFF	TGCGCCAGCAGGTACGGACAGGGGAACACTGAAGCTTTCTTT
.	TRBV3-1/TRBV3-2	TRBJ2-1	.	CASSQGTPYSYNEQFF	TGTGCCAGCAGCCAAGGGACACCGTACTCCTACAATGAGCAGTTCTTC
.	TRBV12-3/TRBV12-4	TRBJ1-1	.	CASRVTAGKAFF	TGTGCCAGCAGGGTTACCGCAGGGAAGGCTTTCTTT
.	TRBV3-1/TRBV3-2	TRBJ2-5	.	CASSQSSDRETQYF	TGTGCCAGCAGCCAAAGTAGCGACCGTGAGACCCAGTACTTC
.	TRBV6-5	TRBJ1-3	TRBD1	CASSYADRRPGNTIYF	TGTGCCAGCAGTTACGCGGACAGGCGACCTGGAAACACCATATATTTT
.	TRBV5-1	TRBJ2-1	TRBD2	CASSPGLADNEQFF	TGCGCCAGCAGCCCCGGACTAGCGGACAATGAGCAGTTCTTC
.	TRBV28	TRBJ1-2	.	CASQARGYGYTF	TGTGCCAGCCAAGCAAGGGGGTATGGCTACACCTTC
.	TRBV15	TRBJ2-1	.	CATSREQGIRSSYNEQFF	TGTGCCACCAGCAGAGAGCAGGGTATACGGAGCTCCTACAATGAGCAGTTCTTC
.	TRBV10-3	TRBJ1-1	.	CAISARQATNTEAFF	TGTGCCATCAGTGCGAGACAGGCCACAAACACTGAAGCTTTCTTT
.	TRBV18	TRBJ2-1	TRBD1	CASSPSTGTANEQFF	TGTGCCAGCTCACCGTCAACGGGGACAGCGAATGAGCAGTTCTTC
.	TRBV14	TRBJ2-3	TRBD2	CASSLYSPTSGRAGFTDTQYF	TGTGCCAGCAGCCTCTACTCCCCGACTAGCGGGAGGGCCGGTTTCACAGATACGCAGTATTTT
.	TRBV28	TRBJ2-2	.	CASSLVAFAGELFF	TGTGCCAGCAGTCTAGTAGCGTTCGCCGGGGAGCTGTTTTTT
.	TRBV10-2	TRBJ2-7	.	CASSESPGKQYF	TGCGCCAGCAGTGAGTCTCCGGGCAAGCAGTACTTC
.	TRBV6-2/TRBV6-3	TRBJ2-7	.	CASSYTIRRTSSYEQYF	TGTGCCAGCAGTTACACTATACGGCGGACCTCATCCTACGAGCAGTACTTC
.	TRBV2	TRBJ2-5	.	CASAKTQAKETQYF	TGTGCCAGCGCTAAGACGCAGGCCAAAGAGACCCAGTACTTC
once	TRBV28	TRBJ1-1	.	CASSLDGTRGSLNTEAFF	TGTGCCAGCAGTTTAGACGGCACCCGAGGCAGCCTGAACACTGAAGCTTTCTTT
.	TRBV6-2/TRBV6-3	TRBJ1-2	.	CASSNYGYTF	TGTGCCAGCAGCAACTATGGCTACACCTTC
.	TRBV2	TRBJ1-1	.	CASTREGRTEAFF	TGTGCCAGCACTCGGGAGGGGAGGACTGAAGCTTTCTTT
.	TRBV28	TRBJ2-7	.	CASAREPSYYEQYF	TGTGCCAGCGCGAGGGAACCTAGCTACTACGAGCAGTACTTC
.	TRBV9	TRBJ1-6	.	CASSVAGRDSPLHF	TGTGCCAGCAGCGTAGCAGGGCGGGATTCACCCCTCCACTTT
.	TRBV3-1/TRBV3-2	TRBJ1-4	TRBD1	CASSFRQGMFEKLFF	TGTGCCAGCAGCTTCCGACAGGGGATGTTTGAAAAACTGTTTTTT
few	TRBV7-9	TRBJ1-1	.	CASSRVGSHHEAFF	TGTGCCAGCAGCCGAGTTGGCAGCCACCATGAAGCTTTCTTT
once	TRBV6-4	TRBJ2-3	TRBD2	CASSQGLAGITDTQYF	TGTGCCAGCAGTCAAGGACTAGCGGGCATCACAGATACGCAGTATTTT
.	TRBV10-3	TRBJ1-2	.	CAISDSGGPYGYTF	TGTGCCATCAGTGATTCGGGGGGTCCATATGGCTACACCTTC
.	TRBV5-5	TRBJ1-2	.	CASSLMGSYTF	TGTGCCAGCAGCTTGATGGGCTCCTACACCTTC
.	TRBV5-4	TRBJ2-5	TRBD2	CASSLAPTSGRVEETQYF	TGTGCCAGCAGCTTGGCCCCCACTAGCGGGAGGGTAGAAGAGACCCAGTACTTC
.	TRBV9	TRBJ2-1	TRBD2	CASSPGTSMNNEQFF	TGTGCCAGCAGCCCCGGGACTAGCATGAACAATGAGCAGTTCTTC
few	TRBV18	TRBJ1-2	TRBD1	CASSPQSGQDGYTF	TGTGCCAGCTCACCACAGTCCGGACAGGATGGCTACACCTTC
.	TRBV19	TRBJ1-2	.	CASSIQGLSGYTF	TGTGCCAGTAGTATCCAGGGACTAAGCGGCTACACCTTC
.	TRBV5-1	TRBJ2-7	TRBD1	CASSPGQGSTSLRSYEQYF	TGCGCCAGCAGCCCCGGACAGGGGTCTACTTCTCTCCGCTCGTACGAGCAGTACTTC
.	TRBV20-1	TRBJ2-3	.	CSNLGWDTQYF	TGCTCAAACTTAGGGTGGGATACGCAGTATTTT
.	TRBV27	TRBJ1-2	.	CASRPLGVTGGYTF	TGTGCCAGCAGACCTCTCGGGGTTACCGGTGGCTACACCTTC
once	TRBV19	TRBJ2-7	.	CASSPRPGLPPTGAYEQYF	TGTGCCAGTAGTCCTCGACCTGGCCTACCGCCAACGGGAGCCTACGAGCAGTACTTC
.	TRBV27	TRBJ2-7	TRBD2	CASSWGGEQYF	TGTGCCAGCAGTTGGGGGGGCGAGCAGTACTTC
.	TRBV10-1	TRBJ1-6	.	CASSDSSYNSPLHF	TGCGCCAGCAGTGACAGCTCCTATAATTCACCCCTCCACTTT
.	TRBV30	TRBJ1-6	TRBD1	CAWSTRTGGNSPLHF	TGTGCCTGGAGTACAAGGACAGGGGGGAATTCACCCCTCCACTTT
.	TRBV28	TRBJ1-4	.	CASSLRYSGVTEKLFF	TGTGCCAGCAGTTTAAGGTACTCAGGGGTTACGGAAAAACTGTTTTTT